Listed here are 32 T cell receptor beta chains from one sample, sequenced in a study of cytomegalovirus exposure and HLA in healthy donors. 13 Jbeta primers and 60 Vbeta primers were used for the PCR. TCRdb keeps only in-frame clones here, not all; method: immunoSEQ multiplex PCR. The sample comprises over 80,000 clones, about 74% of which are singletons, and over 15% rests with the top ten. Sequencing input: PBMCs. The receptor source for this set is a man in his 60s in good health and CMV-seropositive.

On this clone itself: The sample carries other DNA sequences with the same CDR3. The chain joins TRBV7-6 to TRBJ1-2; 11 positions match TRBD1. The germline V gene has CDR1 SGHVS and CDR2 FNYEAQ. There are 15 residues in the CDR3. Unmatched junction bases numbered 6, after V lost 5 bases and J lost 4 bases. As DNA, the CDR3 is TGTGCCAGCAGCCGGGGGACAGGGGGTACCTATGGCTACACCTTC. Its translation is CASSRGTGGTYGYTF. Variable domain in full (rest from reference TRBV7-6 and TRBJ1-2): GAGVSQSPRYKVTKRGQDVALRCDPISGHVSLYWYRQALGQGPEFLTYFNYEAQQDKSGLPNDRFSAERPEGSISTLTIQRTEQRDSAMYRCASSRGTGGTYGYTFGSGTRLTVV.

CDR3 DNA sequence: TGTGCCAGCAGCCAAGATCTTGGGGGCCAGGGTCGCGAGCAGTACTTC. This translates into CASSQDLGGQGREQYF. The rearrangement joins TRBV4-2 to TRBJ2-7; TRBD1 is a possible D gene (6 bases). There are 16 residues in the CDR3. CDR1 is LGHNA, CDR2 YNFKEQ, per germline. Deletions cut 0 bases from V and 6 bases from J, with 18 bases between.

The chain links TRBV7-2 to TRBJ1-6, with D maybe TRBD1 (5 bases). V dropped 1 base and J dropped 9 bases, with 16 bases sitting between them. Germline V gene lookup returns CDR1 SGHTA and CDR2 FQGNSA. CDR3 size: 16 residues. The CDR3 coding sequence is TGTGCCAGCAGCTTAGAAGTGGGGGGTCTTGGTTCACCCCTCCACTTT. This translates into CASSLEVGGLGSPLHF.

J is TRBJ2-5 and V is TRBV30, with D perhaps matching TRBD1 (6 bases). The CDR3 extends over 15 amino acids. Germline values: CDR1 GTSNPN, CDR2 SVGIG (reference sequence). V was trimmed by 3 bases and J by 0 bases, leaving 14 bases between them. The CDR3 region is CAWSQGHQYQETQYF. For the CDR3, the DNA is TGTGCCTGGAGCCAGGGACACCAGTACCAAGAGACCCAGTACTTC. The full variable domain, its missing parts supplied by reference TRBV30 and TRBJ2-5, is SQTIHQWPATLVQPVGSPLSLECTVEGTSNPNLYWYRQAAGRGLQLLFYSVGIGQISSEVPQNLSASRPQDRQFILSSKKLLLSDSGFYLCAWSQGHQYQETQYFGPGTRLLVL.

The chain employs TRBV5-1 and TRBJ1-1; D is ambiguous. Trimming shortened V by 5 bases and J by 3 bases, and 8 bases separated the two germline ends. In germline, CDR1 is SGHRS, CDR2 YFSETQ. The CDR3 runs 12 residues. The CDR3 here is CASRVGDTEAFF. CDR3 bases: TGCGCCAGCAGAGTAGGAGACACTGAAGCTTTCTTT.

The chain combines TRBV19 with TRBJ2-5, with D possibly TRBD2 on 5 matching bases. This CDR3 contains 13 residues. The V gene lost 6 bases and the J gene lost 5 bases, with 13 bases spanning the gap. Germline CDR1 and CDR2: LNHDA and SQIVND (reference sequence). CDR3 nucleotides: TGTGCCAGTAGCAAATCGCCGGGGGAGACCCAGTACTTC. Its protein is CASSKSPGETQYF.

J is TRBJ2-5 and V is TRBV5-6, with D perhaps TRBD1 (6 bases). Gene TRBJ2-7 matches the end of the DNA better, so the J call may be wrong. The CDR3 covers 13 residues. Looked up from germline, CDR1 is SGHDT and CDR2 is YYEEEE. DNA for the CDR3: TGTGCCAGCAGCTCCACAGGGTTCTACGAGCAGTACTTC. Protein sequence: CASSSTGFYEQYF.

With regard to this clone: This specimen includes other DNA sequences encoding the same CDR3. The V call is TRBV9, the J call TRBJ2-6; D is possibly TRBD1 (6 bases). With 2 bases removed from V and 0 bases from J, the gap between germline ends came to 6 bases. Germline V lookup: CDR1 SGDLS, CDR2 YYNGEE. The CDR3 runs 15 residues. DNA of the CDR3: TGTGCCAGCAGCGTCAGGGGCTCTGGGGCCAACGTCCTGACTTTC. Amino acid sequence: CASSVRGSGANVLTF. The full variable domain, completed using reference TRBV9 and TRBJ2-6, is DSGVTQTPKHLITATGQRVTLRCSPRSGDLSVYWYQQSLDQGLQFLIQYYNGEERAKGNILERFSAQQFPDLHSELNLSSLELGDSALYFCASSVRGSGANVLTFGAGSRLTVL.

The chain employs TRBV6-1 and TRBJ2-4, with 14 bases aligning to TRBD2. CDR1 and CDR2 (germline): MNHNS, SASEGT. Trimming took 0 bases from V and 4 from J; bases not matched to a gene: 8. The CDR3 covers 19 residues. The CDR3: CASSEARTSGGPVKNIQYF. The CDR3 DNA reads TGTGCCAGCAGTGAAGCCCGGACTAGCGGGGGGCCTGTGAAAAACATTCAGTACTTC.

This chain uses TRBV9 with TRBJ1-3; no reliable D call. The CDR3 extends over 16 amino acids. The germline V gene has CDR1 SGDLS and CDR2 YYNGEE. V lost 4 bases, J lost 0 bases, and 14 bases lay in between. CDR3 nucleotide sequence: TGTGCCAGCAGCCCGCGAGGGTCTTACTCTGGAAACACCATATATTTT. Amino acids: CASSPRGSYSGNTIYF.

This clone was recorded a few times. The J gene is TRBJ1-6, the V gene TRBV6-6; 9 nucleotides align to TRBD1. Germline assignment: CDR1 MNHNY and CDR2 SVGAGI (reference sequence). Losses at the gene ends were 4 bases for V and 5 bases for J; bases not matched to a gene: 3. The CDR3 sequence is 15 residues long. The CDR3 coding sequence is TGTGCCAGCAGTTCCTGGACAGGGGATAATTCACCCCTCCACTTT. Residues: CASSSWTGDNSPLHF.

The genes are TRBV7-2 and TRBJ2-7; possible D gene TRBD1, 5 bases. V shed 5 bases and J shed 4 bases, with 12 bases lying between them. The germline V gene encodes CDR1 SGHTA and CDR2 FQGNSA. This CDR3 region has 13 residues. CDR3 sequence: CASSPRQRYEQYF. The CDR3 DNA reads TGTGCCAGCAGCCCTCGACAGAGGTACGAGCAGTACTTC.

The chain joins TRBV5-1 to TRBJ1-4, with 10 bases fitting TRBD1. There are 14 residues in the CDR3. The junction had 7 bases not matched to a gene; V was cut back by 4 bases and J by 10 bases. Germline V gives CDR1 SGHRS, CDR2 YFSETQ. This CDR3 is CASSDGTGVRKLFF. CDR3 in DNA: TGCGCCAGCAGCGACGGGACAGGGGTGAGAAAACTGTTTTTT.

This clone was observed once. The V call is TRBV7-9, the J call TRBJ1-1; D call uncertain. In germline, CDR1 is SEHNR, CDR2 FQNEAQ (reference sequence). CDR3 length: 15 residues. V shed 1 base and J shed 1 base, with 10 bases lying between them. The CDR3 spells CASSLVGLSNTEAFF. CDR3 DNA sequence: TGTGCCAGCAGCTTAGTCGGACTTTCGAACACTGAAGCTTTCTTT.

CDR3 sequence: CASSVLQGASNYGYTF. The CDR3, as DNA: TGTGCCAGCAGTGTGCTTCAGGGGGCGAGTAACTATGGCTACACCTTC. This sequence joins TRBV2 and TRBJ1-2; 8 bases line up with TRBD1. CDR3 size: 16 residues. Germline lookup yields CDR1 SNHLY and CDR2 FYNNEI. The V gene end was trimmed by 4 bases and the J gene end by 1 base; junction bases not matched to a gene: 8.

V gene TRBV27 combines with J gene TRBJ2-5; 7 nucleotides match TRBD2. Germline V gene lookup returns CDR1 MNHEY and CDR2 SMNVEV (reference sequence). Unmatched junction bases numbered 1, after V lost 1 base and J lost 2 bases. This CDR3 contains 14 residues. CDR3 in amino acids: CASSLWGGQETQYF. CDR3 DNA sequence: TGTGCCAGCAGTTTATGGGGGGGGCAAGAGACCCAGTACTTC.

Comments on this clone: One end of the junction fails to match germline, which may point to a read error. The rearrangement uses TRBV7-8 and TRBJ1-5, with 9 bases matching TRBD1. The CDR3 consists of 14 residues. Germline CDR1 reads SGHVS; CDR2 reads FQNEAQ. This CDR3 reads CASSSGTGNLPQHF. CDR3 coding DNA: TGTGCCAGCAGCTCAGGGACAGGGAATCTGCCCCAGCATTTT.

This clone was seen a handful of times. The genes are TRBV9 and TRBJ2-5, with D possibly being TRBD1 (6 bases). The CDR3 spans 17 residues. With 3 bases removed from V and 2 bases from J, the gap between germline ends came to 20 bases. Germline V lookup: CDR1 SGDLS, CDR2 YYNGEE. Here the CDR3 reads CASSGPTGLNVQETQYF. CDR3 sequence (DNA): TGTGCCAGCAGCGGTCCGACAGGCCTCAATGTGCAAGAGACCCAGTACTTC.

V and J are TRBV7-9 and TRBJ1-3; D might be TRBD1 (5 bases). The CDR3 consists of 15 residues. In germline, CDR1 is SEHNR, CDR2 FQNEAQ (reference sequence). V gave up 5 bases and J gave up 0 bases, with 11 bases separating them. As DNA, the CDR3 is TGTGCCAGCAGCGCATCAGGGCACTCTGGAAACACCATATATTTT. Encoded protein: CASSASGHSGNTIYF.

The chain uses TRBV10-3 and TRBJ1-3, with a weak D call TRBD1 (6 bases). The germline V and J ends were trimmed by 3 bases and 2 bases, with 8 bases remaining between them. This CDR3 contains 14 residues. The germline V gene encodes CDR1 ENHRY and CDR2 SYGVKD. In DNA, the CDR3 is TGTGCCATCAGTGACGGGGGGCCTGGAAACACCATATATTTT. Protein product: CAISDGGPGNTIYF.

V usage is TRBV7-9 and J usage is TRBJ2-5, with a tentative D call TRBD1 (5 bases). The J call may not be correct, given that the DNA end is closer to TRBJ2-7. CDR1 SEHNR and CDR2 FQNEAQ come from the germline V gene (reference sequence). The CDR3 contains 15 residues. DNA of the CDR3: TGTGCCAGCAGCCAAGCACAGGTGCTCCTAACCGAGCAGTACTTC. Translating it yields CASSQAQVLLTEQYF.

This chain connects TRBV15 to TRBJ2-3; 10 nucleotides match TRBD2. The CDR3 sequence is 17 residues long. Germline V gene lookup returns CDR1 LNHNV and CDR2 YYDKDF (reference sequence). With V trimmed by 2 bases and J by 5 bases, 10 bases remained unmatched. The CDR3 here is CATSRSKRGGAVDTQYF. CDR3 sequence (DNA): TGTGCCACCAGCAGATCGAAGCGGGGGGGCGCGGTAGATACGCAGTATTTT.

V is TRBV19 and J is TRBJ2-2; TRBD2 matches 7 bases. The CDR3 consists of 20 residues. J lost 0 bases, V lost 2 bases, and 15 bases had no gene match. The germline V gene has CDR1 LNHDA and CDR2 SQIVND (reference sequence). This chain's CDR3 is CASSILWGREASPNTGELFF. CDR3 bases: TGTGCCAGTAGTATATTGTGGGGGAGGGAGGCCAGTCCGAACACCGGGGAGCTGTTTTTT.

The chain couples TRBV6-5 to TRBJ2-5; D may be TRBD1 (6 bases). Germline lookup yields CDR1 MNHEY and CDR2 SVGAGI. This CDR3 has 13 residues. Trimming left V 6 bases short and J 2 bases short, with 10 bases between. The CDR3 coding sequence is TGTGCCAGCAGGTGGACAGTGCAAGAGACCCAGTACTTC. This sequence encodes CASRWTVQETQYF.

This clone was seen a handful of times. The chain is built from TRBV6-4 and TRBJ1-1; 7 bases map to TRBD1. This CDR3 spans 19 amino acids. Germline V gene sequence: CDR1 MRHNA, CDR2 SNTAGT. The trim removed 4 bases at V and 0 bases at J, leaving 17 bases unmatched. The CDR3 nucleotides read TGTGCCAGCAGTGCGTCGATTGGGGTTCGACAGGGATTGAACACTGAAGCTTTCTTT. Translated, it gives CASSASIGVRQGLNTEAFF.

This clone occurred a few times. This chain uses TRBV5-6 with TRBJ2-7, with D perhaps TRBD1 (5 bases). V was trimmed by 0 bases and J by 6 bases, leaving 10 bases between them. The germline V gene has CDR1 SGHDT and CDR2 YYEEEE. The CDR3 spans 13 residues. CDR3 bases: TGTGCCAGCAGCTTGGTAGGGGTGGGCGAGCAGTACTTC. It translates to CASSLVGVGEQYF.

CDR3 protein: CAISESVSGGLGTQYF. CDR3 DNA: TGTGCCATCAGTGAGTCTGTTAGCGGGGGTTTGGGTACGCAGTATTTT. The rearrangement joins TRBV10-3 to TRBJ2-3; 9 bases align to TRBD2. This CDR3 spans 16 amino acids. V lost 0 bases and J lost 8; bases outside the gene matches: 9. Germline V CDR1 and CDR2: ENHRY, SYGVKD.

This clone was found a few times. The CDR3: CASSKPLTGAVTEAFF. The CDR3 coding sequence is TGTGCCAGTAGTAAACCCCTGACAGGGGCAGTCACTGAAGCTTTCTTT. The chain carries TRBV19 and TRBJ1-1; TRBD1 agrees at 8 bases. There are 16 residues in the CDR3. Germline CDR1 and CDR2: LNHDA and SQIVND (reference sequence). After removal of 4 bases from V and 4 bases from J, the junction contained 11 bases not matched to a gene.

A word on this clone: A junction boundary mismatches the germline segment, possibly from a read error. The chain couples TRBV10-3 to TRBJ1-5, with D possibly TRBD1 on 6 matching bases. This CDR3 spans 15 amino acids. From germline, CDR1 is ENHRY and CDR2 SYGVKD. The CDR3 DNA reads TGTGCCATCAGTGAGTCGTTGGGGGCAAATCAGCTCCAGCATTTT. Protein: CAISESLGANQLQHF.

This clone has more than one count but fewer than ten. The rearrangement uses TRBV6-5 and TRBJ1-1; D unclear. The germline gives CDR1 MNHEY, CDR2 SVGAGI. The CDR3 length is 12 residues. V was shortened by 5 bases and J by 4 bases, with 8 bases between the two germline ends. CDR3 DNA sequence: TGTGCCAGCAGTCATGCAGGCACTGAAGCTTTCTTT. It translates to CASSHAGTEAFF.

This chain joins TRBV14 and TRBJ1-5, with D perhaps matching TRBD1 (5 bases). V was trimmed by 5 bases and J by 4 bases, leaving 18 bases between them. The germline V gene encodes CDR1 SGHDN and CDR2 FVKESK. The CDR3 loop spans 16 amino acids. CDR3 DNA sequence: TGTGCCAGCAGCAACCCCGCCGGGGGGATTAATCAGCCCCAGCATTTT. Translating it yields CASSNPAGGINQPQHF.

The V and J genes are TRBV14 and TRBJ2-1; TRBD2 agrees at 9 bases. Germline V gene sequence: CDR1 SGHDN, CDR2 FVKESK. The CDR3 runs 13 residues. V trimming: 4 bases; J trimming: 15 bases; junction bases outside the gene matches: 10. This CDR3 reads CASSPLAGGLGFF. DNA of the CDR3: TGTGCCAGCAGCCCCCTGGCGGGGGGGCTAGGGTTCTTC.